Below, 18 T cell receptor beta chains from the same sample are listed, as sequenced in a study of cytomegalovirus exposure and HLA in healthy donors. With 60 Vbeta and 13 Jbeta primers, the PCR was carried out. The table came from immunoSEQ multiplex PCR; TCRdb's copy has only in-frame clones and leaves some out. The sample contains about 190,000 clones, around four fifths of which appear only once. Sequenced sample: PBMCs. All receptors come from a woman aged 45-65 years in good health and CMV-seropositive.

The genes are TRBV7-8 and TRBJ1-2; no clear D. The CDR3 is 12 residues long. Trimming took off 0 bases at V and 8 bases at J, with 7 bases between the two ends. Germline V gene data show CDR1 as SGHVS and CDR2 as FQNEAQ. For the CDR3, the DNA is TGTGCCAGCAGCTTAGCTGCAGGAGGCTACACCTTC. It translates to CASSLAAGGYTF.

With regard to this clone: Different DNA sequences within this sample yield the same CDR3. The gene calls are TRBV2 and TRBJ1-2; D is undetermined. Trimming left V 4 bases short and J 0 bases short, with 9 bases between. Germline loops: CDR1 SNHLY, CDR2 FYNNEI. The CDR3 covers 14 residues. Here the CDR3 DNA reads TGTGCCAGCAGTGGCGGAGTATCTAACTATGGCTACACCTTC. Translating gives CASSGGVSNYGYTF.

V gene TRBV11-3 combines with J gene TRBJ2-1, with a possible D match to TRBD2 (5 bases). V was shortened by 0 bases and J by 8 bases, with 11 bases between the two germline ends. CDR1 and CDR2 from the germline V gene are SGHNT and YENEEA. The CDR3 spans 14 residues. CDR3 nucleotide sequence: TGTGCCAGCAGCTTAGAGGGGTTGGGAGATGAGCAGTTCTTC. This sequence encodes CASSLEGLGDEQFF. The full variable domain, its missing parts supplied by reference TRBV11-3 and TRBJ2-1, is EAGVVQSPRYKIIEKKQPVAFWCNPISGHNTLYWYLQNLGQGPELLIRYENEEAVDDSQLPKDRFSAERLKGVDSTLKIQPAELGDSAVYLCASSLEGLGDEQFFGPGTRLTVL.

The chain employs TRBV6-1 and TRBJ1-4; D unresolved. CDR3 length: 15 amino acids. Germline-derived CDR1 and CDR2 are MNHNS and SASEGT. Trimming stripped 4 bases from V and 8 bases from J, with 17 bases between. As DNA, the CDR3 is TGTGCCAGCAGTGGAGGAATCGCAGGAGGAGAAAAACTGTTTTTT. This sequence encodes CASSGGIAGGEKLFF.

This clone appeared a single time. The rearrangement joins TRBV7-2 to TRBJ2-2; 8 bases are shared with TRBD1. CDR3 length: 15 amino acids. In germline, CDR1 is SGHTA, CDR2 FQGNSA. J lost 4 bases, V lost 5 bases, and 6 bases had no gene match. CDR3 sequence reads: CASSKLQGGTGELFF. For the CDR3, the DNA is TGTGCCAGCAGCAAATTACAGGGGGGCACCGGGGAGCTGTTTTTT.

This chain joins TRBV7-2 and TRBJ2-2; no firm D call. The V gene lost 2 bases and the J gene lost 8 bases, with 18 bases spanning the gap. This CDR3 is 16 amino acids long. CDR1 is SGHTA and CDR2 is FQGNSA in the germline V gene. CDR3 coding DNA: TGTGCCAGCAGCTTACGGCTAGAGCTCGATACTGGGGAGCTGTTTTTT. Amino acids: CASSLRLELDTGELFF.

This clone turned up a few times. The CDR3 spells CASSLGYRANSGANVLTF. CDR3 in DNA: TGTGCCAGCAGCTTAGGGTACAGGGCAAACTCTGGGGCCAACGTCCTGACTTTC. The V call is TRBV7-8, the J call TRBJ2-6; D perhaps matches TRBD1 (6 bases). Germline V gene sequence: CDR1 SGHVS, CDR2 FQNEAQ. The CDR3 consists of 18 residues. Trimming left V 1 base short and J 0 bases short, with 13 bases between.

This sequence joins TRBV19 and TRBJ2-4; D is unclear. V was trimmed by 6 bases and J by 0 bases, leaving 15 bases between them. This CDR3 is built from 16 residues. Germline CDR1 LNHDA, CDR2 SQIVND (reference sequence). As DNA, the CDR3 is TGTGCCAGTAGCCGCGCTCTTGAGCTAGCCAAAAACATTCAGTACTTC. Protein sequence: CASSRALELAKNIQYF.

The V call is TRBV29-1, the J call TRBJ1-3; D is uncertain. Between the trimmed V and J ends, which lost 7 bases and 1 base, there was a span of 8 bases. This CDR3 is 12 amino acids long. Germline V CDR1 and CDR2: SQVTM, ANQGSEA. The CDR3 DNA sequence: TGCAGCGGTCGGTATTCTGGAAACACCATATATTTT. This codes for CSGRYSGNTIYF.

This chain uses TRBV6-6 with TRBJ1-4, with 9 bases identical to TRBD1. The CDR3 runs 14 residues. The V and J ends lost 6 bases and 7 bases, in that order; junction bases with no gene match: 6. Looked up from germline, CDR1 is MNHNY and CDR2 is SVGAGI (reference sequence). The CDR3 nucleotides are TGTGCCAGCAGGGCCCGGGACAGGGCTGAAAAACTGTTTTTT. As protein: CASRARDRAEKLFF.

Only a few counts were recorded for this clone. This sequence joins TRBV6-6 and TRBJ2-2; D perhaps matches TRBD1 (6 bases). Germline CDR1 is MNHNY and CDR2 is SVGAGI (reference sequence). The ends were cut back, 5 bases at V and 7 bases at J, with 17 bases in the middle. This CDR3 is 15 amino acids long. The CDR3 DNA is TGTGCCAGCAGTCTTCCAGGGGCAACCAACGGGGAGCTGTTTTTT. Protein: CASSLPGATNGELFF.

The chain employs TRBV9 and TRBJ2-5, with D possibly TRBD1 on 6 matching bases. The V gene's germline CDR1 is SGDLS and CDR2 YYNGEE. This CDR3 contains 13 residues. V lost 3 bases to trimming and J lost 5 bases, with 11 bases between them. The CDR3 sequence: CASSETGYETQYF. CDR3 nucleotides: TGTGCCAGCAGCGAAACAGGGTACGAGACCCAGTACTTC.

CDR3: CASREGQIPTGELFF. CDR3 DNA sequence: TGTGCCAGCAGGGAGGGACAGATACCCACCGGGGAGCTGTTTTTT. The J gene is TRBJ2-2, the V gene TRBV2; perhaps TRBD1 as D (7 bases). The CDR3 has 15 amino acids. Trimming shortened V by 6 bases and J by 4 bases, and 15 bases separated the two germline ends. Germline V gene lookup returns CDR1 SNHLY and CDR2 FYNNEI.

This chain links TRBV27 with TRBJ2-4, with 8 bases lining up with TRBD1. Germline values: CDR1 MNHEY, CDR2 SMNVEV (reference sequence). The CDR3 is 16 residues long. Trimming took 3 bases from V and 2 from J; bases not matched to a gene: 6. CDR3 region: CASSFLTGGSKNIQYF. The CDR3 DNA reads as TGTGCCAGCAGTTTTCTTACAGGGGGGTCCAAAAACATTCAGTACTTC.

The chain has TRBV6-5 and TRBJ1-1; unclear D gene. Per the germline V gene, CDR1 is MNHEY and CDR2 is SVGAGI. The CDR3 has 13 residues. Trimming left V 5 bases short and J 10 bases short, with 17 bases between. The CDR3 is CASSESPGKVAFF. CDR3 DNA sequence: TGTGCCAGCAGTGAATCACCGGGGAAAGTAGCTTTCTTT.

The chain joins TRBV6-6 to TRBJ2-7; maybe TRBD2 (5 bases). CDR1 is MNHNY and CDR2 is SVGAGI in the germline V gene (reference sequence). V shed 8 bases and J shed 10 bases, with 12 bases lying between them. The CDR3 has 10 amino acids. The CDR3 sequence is CASGPSYQYF. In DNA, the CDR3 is TGTGCCAGCGGTCCTAGCTATCAGTACTTC.

In nucleotides, the CDR3 is TGCGCCAGCAGCCAAGGTCCGGAGGGTGAGCAGTTCTTC. Its translation is CASSQGPEGEQFF. This chain uses TRBV4-3 with TRBJ2-1; D may be TRBD2 (6 bases). The CDR3 sequence is 13 residues long. With 1 base removed from V and 9 bases from J, the gap between germline ends came to 10 bases. Germline loops: CDR1 LGHNA, CDR2 YSLEER.

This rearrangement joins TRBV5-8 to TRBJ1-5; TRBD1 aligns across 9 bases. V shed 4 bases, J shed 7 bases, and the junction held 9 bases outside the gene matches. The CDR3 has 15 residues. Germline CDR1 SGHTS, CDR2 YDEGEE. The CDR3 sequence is CASSGGDRASQPQHF. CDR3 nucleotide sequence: TGTGCCAGCAGCGGAGGGGACAGGGCGAGCCAGCCCCAGCATTTT.